These 22 T cell receptor beta chains were all obtained from the same sample, sequenced in a study of blood T cell repertoires in COVID-19. Libraries were prepared by immunoSEQ multiplex PCR; TCRdb keeps only in-frame clonotypes and omits some of them. The sample lists under 400,000 clones, around 90% occurring once. The sample comprised peripheral blood. The source of these receptors is a woman under 40 with COVID-19, enrolled during active disease.

The chain joins TRBV28 to TRBJ2-1, with D possibly matching TRBD2 (5 bases). Trimming pared 5 bases from V and 2 bases from J, leaving 19 bases between. Germline V gene lookup returns CDR1 MDHEN and CDR2 SYDVKM. The CDR3 consists of 17 residues. In DNA, the CDR3 is TGTGCCAGCAGTCCATCCCTTGGACTCGGAACCTACAATGAGCAGTTCTTC. Its protein product is CASSPSLGLGTYNEQFF. Full variable domain (missing parts from reference TRBV28 and TRBJ2-1): DVKVTQSSRYLVKRTGEKVFLECVQDMDHENMFWYRQDPGLGLRLIYFSYDVKMKEKGDIPEGYSVSREKKERFSLILESASTNQTSMYLCASSPSLGLGTYNEQFFGPGTRLTVL.

The rearrangement joins TRBV4-1 to TRBJ1-4, with a possible D match to TRBD1 (5 bases). The CDR3 length is 15 residues. In germline, CDR1 is MGHRA, CDR2 YSYEKL. Deletions cut 1 base from V and 8 bases from J, with 14 bases between. The CDR3 reads CASSQATGVREKLFF. The CDR3 DNA reads as TGCGCCAGCAGCCAAGCGACGGGGGTTCGGGAAAAACTGTTTTTT.

This clone appeared once. J is TRBJ1-2 and V is TRBV5-6; TRBD1 matches 8 bases. Germline-derived CDR1 and CDR2 are SGHDT and YYEEEE. V shed 5 bases, J shed 8 bases, and the junction held 14 bases outside the gene matches. This CDR3 has 15 residues. CDR3 region: CASSPPGQVPSGYTF. DNA for the CDR3: TGTGCCAGCAGTCCACCGGGACAGGTTCCCTCCGGCTACACCTTC.

The V gene is TRBV13, the J gene TRBJ2-3, with D maybe TRBD1 (6 bases). Trimming removed 2 bases at V and 5 bases at J, with 20 bases between. This CDR3 spans 17 amino acids. In germline, CDR1 is PRHDT, CDR2 FYEKMQ (reference sequence). CDR3 nucleotides: TGTGCCAGCAGCTTAACCTTAACAGGGCCCGGAGGAGATACGCAGTATTTT. It codes for CASSLTLTGPGGDTQYF.

The V and J genes are TRBV6-6 and TRBJ1-1; a weak D match, TRBD1 (5 bases). The CDR3 is 15 residues long. V lost 5 bases to trimming and J lost 2 bases, with 15 bases between them. The germline V gene encodes CDR1 MNHNY and CDR2 SVGAGI (reference sequence). The CDR3 coding sequence is TGTGCCAGCAGTAGCACGGGGGGAGTAAACACTGAAGCTTTCTTT. It encodes CASSSTGGVNTEAFF.

The V gene is TRBV5-4, the J gene TRBJ2-7, with 8 bases matching TRBD2. CDR3 size: 16 residues. Germline trimming cut 3 bases from V and 0 bases from J; bases unmatched to any gene: 8. The germline gives CDR1 SGHNT, CDR2 YYREEE (reference sequence). The CDR3 DNA reads as TGTGCCAGCAGCTCGGAGGCTACTAGCGGCTCCTACGAGCAGTACTTC. Translation: CASSSEATSGSYEQYF.

This clone has just one count. V usage is TRBV29-1 and J usage is TRBJ2-2; no firm D call. There are 13 residues in the CDR3. Between the trimmed V and J ends, which lost 5 bases and 0 bases, there was a span of 7 bases. The germline V gene has CDR1 SQVTM and CDR2 ANQGSEA. CDR3 protein: CSVSVTNTGELFF. CDR3 bases: TGCAGCGTTTCAGTTACGAACACCGGGGAGCTGTTTTTT.

To note about this clone: The sample contains more than one DNA sequence encoding this CDR3. This chain uses TRBV15 with TRBJ1-1, with TRBD1 matching over 7 bases. J lost 0 bases, V lost 3 bases, and 1 base had no gene match. CDR3 length equals 14 residues. Germline CDR1 reads LNHNV; CDR2 reads YYDKDF (reference sequence). The CDR3 loop reads CATSRDRLNTEAFF. In DNA form, the CDR3 reads TGTGCCACCAGCAGGGACAGGCTGAACACTGAAGCTTTCTTT. The whole variable domain, remainder taken from reference TRBV15 and TRBJ1-1, is DAMVIQNPRYQVTQFGKPVTLSCSQTLNHNVMYWYQQKSSQAPKLLFHYYDKDFNNEADTPDNFQSRRPNTSFCFLDIRSPGLGDTAMYLCATSRDRLNTEAFFGQGTRLTVV.

The V and J genes are TRBV27 and TRBJ1-2; D is possibly TRBD1 (6 bases). In germline, CDR1 is MNHEY, CDR2 SMNVEV (reference sequence). The V end was cut by 2 bases, the J end by 2 bases, with 12 bases between. CDR3 length: 15 amino acids. DNA of the CDR3: TGTGCCAGCAGTTTAAACAGGGTGGGAAACTATGGCTACACCTTC. This sequence encodes CASSLNRVGNYGYTF.

The V gene is TRBV28, the J gene TRBJ2-7; TRBD2 agrees at 13 bases. CDR1 is MDHEN, CDR2 SYDVKM, per germline. J gave up 7 bases and V 5 bases, and 8 bases lay outside the gene matches. The CDR3 extends over 15 amino acids. The CDR3, as DNA: TGTGCCAGCAGTGTCCCGGGACTAGCGGGGCTAGAGCAGTACTTC. It translates to CASSVPGLAGLEQYF.

V gene TRBV19 combines with J gene TRBJ1-1, with 8 bases that match TRBD1. Per the germline V gene, CDR1 is LNHDA and CDR2 is SQIVND (reference sequence). There are 15 residues in the CDR3. Trimming took 1 base from V and 4 from J; bases not matched to a gene: 5. The CDR3 sequence: CASSIGRTGTTEAFF. DNA for the CDR3: TGTGCCAGTAGTATAGGGAGGACAGGGACCACTGAAGCTTTCTTT.

J is TRBJ2-3 and V is TRBV5-1; the match to TRBD2 covers 10 bases. V gave up 4 bases and J gave up 1 base; unmatched junction bases: 9. The CDR3 runs 17 residues. CDR1 and CDR2 (germline): SGHRS, YFSETQ. CDR3 sequence (DNA): TGCGCCAGCAGCCTGGGGACTAGCGTGAGAGGCACAGATACGCAGTATTTT. Its translation is CASSLGTSVRGTDTQYF.

V gene TRBV5-1 combines with J gene TRBJ2-2; TRBD2 agrees at 10 bases. J gave up 7 bases and V 4 bases, and 10 bases lay outside the gene matches. The CDR3 is 16 amino acids. Germline V gene data show CDR1 as SGHRS and CDR2 as YFSETQ. CDR3 sequence (DNA): TGCGCCAGCAGCCCCTTTGCTAGCGGGAGAAACGGGGAGCTGTTTTTT. It translates to CASSPFASGRNGELFF. Full variable domain (missing parts from reference TRBV5-1 and TRBJ2-2): KAGVTQTPRYLIKTRGQQVTLSCSPISGHRSVSWYQQTPGQGLQFLFEYFSETQRNKGNFPGRFSGRQFSNSRSEMNVSTLELGDSALYLCASSPFASGRNGELFFGEGSRLTVL.

In its sample, this clone was seen once. V gene TRBV19 combines with J gene TRBJ1-4, with 10 bases identical to TRBD1. Germline-derived CDR1 and CDR2 are LNHDA and SQIVND (reference sequence). J lost 5 bases, V lost 10 bases, and 7 bases had no gene match. The CDR3 has 14 residues. CDR3 in amino acids: CATGQGVVNEKLFF. CDR3 in DNA: TGTGCCACCGGACAGGGGGTCGTCAATGAAAAACTGTTTTTT.

V is TRBV19 and J is TRBJ2-7; 8 bases match TRBD1. CDR1 and CDR2 from the germline V gene are LNHDA and SQIVND (reference sequence). V dropped 6 bases and J dropped 4; count of bases not matched to a gene: 11. This CDR3 has 15 amino acids. The chain's CDR3 is CASSPGTGGTYEQYF. Written as DNA, the CDR3 is TGTGCCAGTAGCCCAGGGACAGGCGGAACTTACGAGCAGTACTTC.

The chain couples TRBV9 to TRBJ2-3; 11 nucleotides line up with TRBD2. Trimming cost V 0 bases and J 3 bases; bases outside gene matches: 0. This CDR3 spans 15 amino acids. From germline, CDR1 is SGDLS and CDR2 YYNGEE. The CDR3 sequence: CASSVGLAGTDTQYF. For the CDR3, the DNA is TGTGCCAGCAGCGTAGGACTAGCGGGAACAGATACGCAGTATTTT.

The chain couples TRBV3-1 (or the pseudogene TRBV3-2) to TRBJ1-2; D not certain. The ends were cut back, 1 base at V and 3 bases at J, with 3 bases in the middle. The CDR3 contains 12 residues. CDR1 LGHDT and CDR2 YNNKEL come from the germline V gene (reference sequence). The CDR3 nucleotides read TGTGCCAGCAGCCAAGGAGACTATGGCTACACCTTC. Protein: CASSQGDYGYTF.

V and J are TRBV7-3 and TRBJ2-3, with 8 positions matching TRBD1. Germline V lookup: CDR1 SGHTA, CDR2 FQGTGA. Unmatched junction bases numbered 8, after V lost 5 bases and J lost 4 bases. The CDR3 runs 15 residues. The CDR3 spells CASSPTDRGSDTQYF. CDR3 DNA sequence: TGTGCCAGCAGCCCCACTGACAGGGGTTCAGATACGCAGTATTTT. Full variable domain (remainder filled in from reference TRBV7-3 and TRBJ2-3): GAGVSQTPSNKVTEKGKYVELRCDPISGHTALYWYRQSLGQGPEFLIYFQGTGAADDSGLPNDRFFAVRPEGSVSTLKIQRTERGDSAVYLCASSPTDRGSDTQYFGPGTRLTVL.

V and J are TRBV18 and TRBJ1-5; 7 nucleotides match TRBD1. The CDR3 length is 17 residues. V was pared by 6 bases and J by 3 bases, with 14 bases of the junction left unmatched. CDR1 is KGHSH, CDR2 LQKENI, per germline. CDR3 sequence (DNA): TGTGCCAGCTCCCTCAGTGGAGGGGGCAGGAACAATCAGCCCCAGCATTTT. Amino acid sequence: CASSLSGGGRNNQPQHF. Using reference TRBV18 and TRBJ1-5 for the parts outside the CDR3, the full variable domain is NAGVMQNPRHLVRRRGQEARLRCSPMKGHSHVYWYRQLPEEGLKFMVYLQKENIIDESGMPKERFSAEFPKEGPSILRIQQVVRGDSAAYFCASSLSGGGRNNQPQHFGDGTRLSIL.

The chain has TRBV28 and TRBJ1-1, with D possibly TRBD1 on 6 matching bases. The CDR3 has 14 amino acids. Trimming removed 6 bases from V and 1 base from J, with 12 bases in between. Germline loops: CDR1 MDHEN, CDR2 SYDVKM. The CDR3 sequence: CASRPGHTNTEAFF. The DNA of the CDR3 is TGTGCCAGCAGACCGGGACACACGAACACTGAAGCTTTCTTT.

V usage is TRBV6-5 and J usage is TRBJ1-6, with D unresolved. This CDR3 contains 14 residues. V lost 10 bases and J lost 7, with 17 bases in between. Germline assignment: CDR1 MNHEY and CDR2 SVGAGI. The CDR3 DNA is TGTGCCACCAGCCCCGGAGGGTGGAATTCACCCCTCCACTTT. The encoded protein is CATSPGGWNSPLHF.

This chain joins TRBV19 and TRBJ1-5; 7 nucleotides align to TRBD1. This CDR3 spans 15 amino acids. Germline V lookup: CDR1 LNHDA, CDR2 SQIVND (reference sequence). Germline trimming cut 5 bases from V and 2 bases from J; bases unmatched to any gene: 6. The CDR3 DNA sequence: TGTGCCAGTAGTGCCCGACAGGGCGGCAATCAGCCCCAGCATTTT. Translation gives CASSARQGGNQPQHF.